Included here is one TCR beta chain sequence, with context. These data originate in a study of blood T cell repertoires in COVID-19. Study at large: Researchers got acute and convalescent COVID-19 samples from the United States, Italy and Spain. In each case, the material was cDNA or gDNA derived from T cells, B-cell-depleted T cells, or PBMCs.

The ends were cut back, 10 bases at V and 7 bases at J, with 14 bases in the middle. Germline values: CDR1 MNHEY, CDR2 SVGAGI. The CDR3 contains 13 residues. Original processing notes: By means of reference gene primer amplification, nucleated cell counts were estimated. Clones were sequenced by immunoSEQ multiplex PCR, and TCRdb holds only the in-frame ones, with some missing. The V and J calls and clone size were taken over from that table, and D and trimming were inferred from the DNA. The sample contains 350,000 to 550,000 clones, approximately 90% of which appear only once. The V call is TRBV6-5, the J call TRBJ1-6; D gene uncertain. The sequenced material came from peripheral blood. The TCR was taken from a woman under 40 with acute or convalescent COVID-19. CDR3: CATGGFDNSPLHF. The CDR3 DNA follows: TGTGCCACCGGAGGATTCGACAATTCACCCCTCCACTTT.